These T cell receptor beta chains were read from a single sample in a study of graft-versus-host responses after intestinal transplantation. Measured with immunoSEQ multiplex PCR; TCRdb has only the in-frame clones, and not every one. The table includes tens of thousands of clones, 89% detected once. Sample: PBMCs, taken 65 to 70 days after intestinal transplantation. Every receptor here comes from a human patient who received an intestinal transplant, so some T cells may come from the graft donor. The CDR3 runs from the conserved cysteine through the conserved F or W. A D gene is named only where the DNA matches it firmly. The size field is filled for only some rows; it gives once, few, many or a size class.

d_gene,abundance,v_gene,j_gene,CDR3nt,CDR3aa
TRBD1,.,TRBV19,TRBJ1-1,TGTGCCAGTAGTTCGGGACAGATCATGAACACTGAAGCTTTCTTT,CASSSGQIMNTEAFF
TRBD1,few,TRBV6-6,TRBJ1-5,TGTGCCACCGTGACAGGGGGCGAGAATCAGCCCCAGCATTTT,CATVTGGENQPQHF
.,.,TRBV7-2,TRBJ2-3,TGTGCCAGCAGCTTAGACCGGCGGAACACAGATACGCAGTATTTT,CASSLDRRNTDTQYF
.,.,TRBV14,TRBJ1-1,TGTGCCAGCAGCCAAGTGGTAGGTGAAGCTTTCTTT,CASSQVVGEAFF
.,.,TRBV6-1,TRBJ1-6,TGTGCCAGCAGTGAAGGGACCCTTTATAATTCACCCCGGCGGCCCCACTTT,CASSEGTLYNSPRRPHF
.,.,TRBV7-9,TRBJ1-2,TGTGCCAGCAGCTTACCCCTAAACTATGGCTACACCTTC,CASSLPLNYGYTF
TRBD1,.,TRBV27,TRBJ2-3,TGTGCCAGCACCTTGAAATGGACAGGGGGCCCGGCAGATACGCAGTATTTT,CASTLKWTGGPADTQYF
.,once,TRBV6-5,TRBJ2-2,TGTGCCAGCACCCACACGGAGGGCACCGGGGAGCTGTTTTTT,CASTHTEGTGELFF
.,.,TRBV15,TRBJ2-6,TGTGCCACCAGCAAGACTAGGGGGTCCGGGGCCAACGTCCTGACTTTC,CATSKTRGSGANVLTF
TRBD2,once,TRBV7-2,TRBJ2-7,TGTGCCAGCAGTTTTAGGGACTCCCGGCAAGCGGGGTTTAGCTACGAGCAGTACTTC,CASSFRDSRQAGFSYEQYF
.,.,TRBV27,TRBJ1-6,TGTGCCAGCAGTATTACGTCGAATTCACCCCTCCACTTT,CASSITSNSPLHF
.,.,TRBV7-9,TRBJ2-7,TGTGCCAGCAGCTTAGCGGAGGGGGCCTCCTACGAGCAGTACTTC,CASSLAEGASYEQYF
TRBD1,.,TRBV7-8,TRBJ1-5,TGTGCCAGCAGCCTAGGACAGGGGCTCAATAGCAATCAGCCCCAGCATTTT,CASSLGQGLNSNQPQHF
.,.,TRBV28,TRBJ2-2,TGTGCCAGCAGTCCCCGGGGCACCGGGGAGCTGTTTTTT,CASSPRGTGELFF
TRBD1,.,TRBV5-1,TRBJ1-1,TGCGCCAGCAGCATACAGGGGGCGGACACTGAAGCTTTCTTT,CASSIQGADTEAFF
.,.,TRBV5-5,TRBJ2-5,TGTGCCAGCAGCTTAGGACTCCAAGAGACCCAGTACTTC,CASSLGLQETQYF
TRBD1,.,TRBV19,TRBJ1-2,TGTGCCAGTAGTCCCACCACAGGGGGCTATGGCTACACCTTC,CASSPTTGGYGYTF
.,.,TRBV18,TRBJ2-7,TGTGCCAGCTCAGCTCCAGGGGACAGGCCAATCCGGGACTACAACGAGCAGTACTTC,CASSAPGDRPIRDYNEQYF
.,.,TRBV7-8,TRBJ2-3,TGTGCCAGCAGCCTCGGGACTCCCTCAGGCGATTTT,CASSLGTPSGDF
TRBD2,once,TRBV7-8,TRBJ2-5,TGTGCCAGCGGCCCAAAGGGGGCTAGCGGGGTACGCGGGGAGACCCAGTACTTC,CASGPKGASGVRGETQYF
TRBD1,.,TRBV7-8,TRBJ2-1,TGTGCCAGCAGCCAACAAATCTCAGGGGGAAGCTACAATGAGCAGTTCTTC,CASSQQISGGSYNEQFF
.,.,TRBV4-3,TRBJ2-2,TGCGCCAGCAGCCAAGATACAGGGAGGACCGGGGAGCTGTTTTTT,CASSQDTGRTGELFF
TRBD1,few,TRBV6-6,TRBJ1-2,TGTGCCAGCAGTTACACAGGGGACATCGAGGGCTACACCTTC,CASSYTGDIEGYTF
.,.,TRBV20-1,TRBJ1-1,TGCAGTGCTGGCCCGAACACTGAAGCTTTCTTT,CSAGPNTEAFF
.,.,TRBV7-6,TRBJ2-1,TGTGCCAGCAGTTGGAACCCATACAATGAGCAGTTCTTC,CASSWNPYNEQFF
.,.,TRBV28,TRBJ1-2,TGTGCCAGCAGTGAAACCTCTGCGGGGGCCCCTAACTATGGCTACACCTTC,CASSETSAGAPNYGYTF
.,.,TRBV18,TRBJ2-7,TGTGCCAGCTCCCTCGATCCTACTCCCTACGAGCAGTACTTC,CASSLDPTPYEQYF
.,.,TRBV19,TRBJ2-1,TGTGCCAGTAGTTCTACCCCCGTGCAGGGCCCCTACAATGAGCAGTTCTTC,CASSSTPVQGPYNEQFF
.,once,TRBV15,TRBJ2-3,TGTGCCACCAGCAGACACACGGGCGGGGGCTGGGATACGCAGTATTTT,CATSRHTGGGWDTQYF
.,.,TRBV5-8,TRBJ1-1,TGTGCCAGCACTATGAGTAGTCGGTCGAACACTGAAGCTTTCTTT,CASTMSSRSNTEAFF
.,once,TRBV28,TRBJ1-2,TGTGCCAGCAGTCGCCTAGGCGGGAGATCTAACTATGGCTACACCTTC,CASSRLGGRSNYGYTF
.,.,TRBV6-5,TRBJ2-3,TGTGCCAGCAACCCGACATCCGGGTTAGCAGATACGCAGTATTTT,CASNPTSGLADTQYF
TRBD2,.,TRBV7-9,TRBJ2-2,TGTGCCAGCAGCTTATTAGCGGGGGCCCCCGAGCTGTTTTTT,CASSLLAGAPELFF
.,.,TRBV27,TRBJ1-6,TGTGCCAGCAGTTTAGATAGCTGGGGCATTTCACCCCTCCACTTT,CASSLDSWGISPLHF
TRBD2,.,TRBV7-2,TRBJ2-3,TGTGCCAGCAGCTTGACTTCGGGACTAGCGAAAGATACGCAGTATTTT,CASSLTSGLAKDTQYF
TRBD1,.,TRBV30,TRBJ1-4,TGTGCCTGGACCGGGACAGGAAGCGAAAAACTGTTTTTT,CAWTGTGSEKLFF
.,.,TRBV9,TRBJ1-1,TGTGCCAGCAGCGAGGGGGGGAACACTGAAGCTTTCTTT,CASSEGGNTEAFF
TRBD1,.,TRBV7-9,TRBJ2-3,TGTGCCAGCAGGGCAGGGGGCGCAGATACGCAGTATTTT,CASRAGGADTQYF
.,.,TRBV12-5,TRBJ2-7,TGTGCTAGTGGTCTCCAGATAGGTACAGGCGTCTCCTACGAGCAGTACTTC,CASGLQIGTGVSYEQYF
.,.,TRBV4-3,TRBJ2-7,TGCGCCAGCAGCCAAGACTGGGCAGGAGGTAGCTACGAGCAGTACTTC,CASSQDWAGGSYEQYF
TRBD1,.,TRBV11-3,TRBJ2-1,TGTGCCAGCAGCCTTACAGGGGATGGCTGGTACAATGAGCAGTTCTTC,CASSLTGDGWYNEQFF
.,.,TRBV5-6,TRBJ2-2,TGTGCCAGCAGCTTGAGGGTGACTGCGAACACCGGGGAGCTGTTTTTT,CASSLRVTANTGELFF
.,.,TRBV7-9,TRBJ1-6,TGTGCCAGCAGCTTAGCCGGGGATTCACCCCTCCACTTT,CASSLAGDSPLHF
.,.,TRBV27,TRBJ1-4,TGTGCCAGCAGTCCTACTCGGATTACTAATGAAAAACTGTTTTTT,CASSPTRITNEKLFF
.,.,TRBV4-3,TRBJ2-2,TGCGCCAGCAGCCAAGTTGTCCCAAACGGGGAGCTGTTTTTT,CASSQVVPNGELFF
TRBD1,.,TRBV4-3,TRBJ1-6,TGCGCCAGCAGCCTAGGACAGGGCTCCAATTCACCCCTCCACTTT,CASSLGQGSNSPLHF
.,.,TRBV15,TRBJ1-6,TGTGCCACCAGCAGAGATCTGGAATTGGACGGATCACCCCTCCACTTT,CATSRDLELDGSPLHF
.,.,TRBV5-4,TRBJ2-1,TGTGCCAGCAGCAGTCGGACGCTCTTGGAGCAGTTCTTC,CASSSRTLLEQFF
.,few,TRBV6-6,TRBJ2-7,TGTGCCAGCCTAAGCTTCCAAAACGAGCAGTACTTC,CASLSFQNEQYF
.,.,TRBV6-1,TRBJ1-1,TGTGCCAGCAGTGAATGGGGGGGAGGCAGCACTGAAGCTTTCTTT,CASSEWGGGSTEAFF